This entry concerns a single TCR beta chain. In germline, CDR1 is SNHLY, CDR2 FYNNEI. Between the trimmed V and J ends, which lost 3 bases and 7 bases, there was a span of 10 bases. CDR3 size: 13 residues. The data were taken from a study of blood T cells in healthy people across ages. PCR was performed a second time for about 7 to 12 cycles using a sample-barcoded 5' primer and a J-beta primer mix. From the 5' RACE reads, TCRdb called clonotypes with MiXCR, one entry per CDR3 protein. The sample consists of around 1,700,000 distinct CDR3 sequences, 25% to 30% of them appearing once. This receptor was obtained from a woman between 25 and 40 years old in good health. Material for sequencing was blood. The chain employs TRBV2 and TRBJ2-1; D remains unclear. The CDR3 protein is CASSERTSNEQFF. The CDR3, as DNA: TGTGCCAGCAGTGAGCGCACGTCGAATGAGCAGTTCTTC.